The entry below describes one TCR beta chain. Other DNA sequences from this sample encode an identical CDR3 as well. Repertoires were generated with immunoSEQ multiplex PCR, while TCRdb's copy carries only in-frame clones and drops some. Among around 460,000 clones listed, roughly 89% were seen once. This record comes from a study of blood T cell repertoires in COVID-19. Study-level background: Samples taken during acute and convalescent COVID-19 were collected in the United States, Italy and Spain. Sample material is recorded as cDNA or gDNA derived from T cells, B-cell-depleted T cells, or PBMCs.

Trimming shortened V by 6 bases and J by 1 base, and 6 bases separated the two germline ends. The germline V gene encodes CDR1 MNHEY and CDR2 SVGAGI. The CDR3 contains 13 residues. This receptor was identified in a young man with COVID-19, enrolled during active disease. This chain joins TRBV6-5 and TRBJ2-2, with D unresolved. The sequencing sample was made of peripheral blood. The CDR3 nucleotides are TGTGCCAGCAGAAGAGAGAACACCGGGGAGCTGTTTTTT. It translates to CASRRENTGELFF.